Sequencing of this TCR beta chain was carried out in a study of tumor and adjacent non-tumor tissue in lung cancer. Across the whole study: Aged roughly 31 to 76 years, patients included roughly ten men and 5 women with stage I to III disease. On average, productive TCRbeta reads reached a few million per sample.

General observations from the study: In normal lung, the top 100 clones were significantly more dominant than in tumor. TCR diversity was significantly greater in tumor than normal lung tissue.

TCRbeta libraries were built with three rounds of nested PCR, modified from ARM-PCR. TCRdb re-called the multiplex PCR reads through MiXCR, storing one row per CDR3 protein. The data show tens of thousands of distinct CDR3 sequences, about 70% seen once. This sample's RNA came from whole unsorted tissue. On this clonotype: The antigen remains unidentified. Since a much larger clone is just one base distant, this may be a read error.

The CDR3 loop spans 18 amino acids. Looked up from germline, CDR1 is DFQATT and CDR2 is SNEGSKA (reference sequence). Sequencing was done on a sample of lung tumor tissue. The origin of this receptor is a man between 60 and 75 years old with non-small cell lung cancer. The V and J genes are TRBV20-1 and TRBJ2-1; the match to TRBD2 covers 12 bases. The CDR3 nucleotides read TGCAGTGCTAGAGACTTGACTAGCGGGAGAGAACCCTACGATGAGCAGTTCTTC. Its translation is CSARDLTSGREPYDEQFF.